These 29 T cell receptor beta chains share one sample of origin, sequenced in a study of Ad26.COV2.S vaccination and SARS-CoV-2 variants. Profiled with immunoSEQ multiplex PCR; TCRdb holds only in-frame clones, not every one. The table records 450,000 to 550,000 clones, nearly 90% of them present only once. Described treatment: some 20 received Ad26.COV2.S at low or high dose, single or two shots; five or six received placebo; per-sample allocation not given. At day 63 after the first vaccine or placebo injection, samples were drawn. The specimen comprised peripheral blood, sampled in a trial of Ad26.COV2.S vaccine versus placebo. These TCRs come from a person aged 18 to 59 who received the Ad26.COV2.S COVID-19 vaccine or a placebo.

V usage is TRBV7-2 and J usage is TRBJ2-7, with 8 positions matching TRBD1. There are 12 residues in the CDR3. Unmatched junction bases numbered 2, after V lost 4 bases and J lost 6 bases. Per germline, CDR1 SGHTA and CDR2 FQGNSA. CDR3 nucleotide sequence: TGTGCCAGCAGCTATACAGGGGGCGAGCAGTACTTC. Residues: CASSYTGGEQYF.

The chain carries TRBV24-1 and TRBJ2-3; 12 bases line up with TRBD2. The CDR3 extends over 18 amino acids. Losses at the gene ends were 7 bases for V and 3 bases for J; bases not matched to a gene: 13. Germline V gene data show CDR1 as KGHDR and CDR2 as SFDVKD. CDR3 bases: TGTGCCACCAGCCCACCTCCGACTAGCGGGAGAAGGACAGATACGCAGTATTTT. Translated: CATSPPPTSGRRTDTQYF.

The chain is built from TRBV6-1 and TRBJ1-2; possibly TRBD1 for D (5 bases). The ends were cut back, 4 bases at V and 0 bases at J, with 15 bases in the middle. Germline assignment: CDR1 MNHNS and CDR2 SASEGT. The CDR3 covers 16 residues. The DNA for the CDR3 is TGTGCCAGCAGTGCCCGGGAGGGGATCGCTAACTATGGCTACACCTTC. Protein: CASSAREGIANYGYTF.

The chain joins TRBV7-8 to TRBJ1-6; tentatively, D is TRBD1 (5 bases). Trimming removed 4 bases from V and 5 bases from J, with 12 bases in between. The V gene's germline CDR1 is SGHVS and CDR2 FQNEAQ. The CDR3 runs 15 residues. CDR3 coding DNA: TGTGCCAGCAGCTGGGGGGGAGGGAATAATTCACCCCTCCACTTT. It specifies CASSWGGGNNSPLHF.

DNA of the CDR3: TGTGCCAGCAGTTACGAGGAAGGCAGGAACACTGAAGCTTTCTTT. It codes for CASSYEEGRNTEAFF. This chain links TRBV6-5 with TRBJ1-1; no clear D. The CDR3 is made up of 15 amino acids. CDR1 is MNHEY and CDR2 is SVGAGI in the germline V gene. V was shortened by 2 bases and J by 1 base, with 11 bases between the two germline ends.

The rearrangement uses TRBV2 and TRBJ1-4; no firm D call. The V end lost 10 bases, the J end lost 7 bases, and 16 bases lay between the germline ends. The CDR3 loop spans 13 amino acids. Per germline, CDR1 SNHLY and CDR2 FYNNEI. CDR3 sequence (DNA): TGTGCCACCACCGGCACATTAGGTGAAAAACTGTTTTTT. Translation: CATTGTLGEKLFF. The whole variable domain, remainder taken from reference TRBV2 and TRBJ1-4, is EPEVTQTPSHQVTQMGQEVILRCVPISNHLYFYWYRQILGQKVEFLVSFYNNEISEKSEIFDDQFSVERPDGSNFTLKIRSTKLEDSAMYFCATTGTLGEKLFFGSGTQLSVL.

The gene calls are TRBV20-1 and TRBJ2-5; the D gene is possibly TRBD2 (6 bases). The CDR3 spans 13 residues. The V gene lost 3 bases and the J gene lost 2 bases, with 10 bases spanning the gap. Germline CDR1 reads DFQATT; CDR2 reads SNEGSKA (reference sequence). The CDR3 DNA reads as TGCAGTGCTAGTAACGGGGGACAAGAGACCCAGTACTTC. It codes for CSASNGGQETQYF.

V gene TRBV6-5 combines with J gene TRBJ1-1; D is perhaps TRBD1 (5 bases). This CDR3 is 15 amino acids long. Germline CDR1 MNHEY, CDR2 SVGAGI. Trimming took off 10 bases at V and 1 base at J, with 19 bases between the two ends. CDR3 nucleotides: TGTGCCATCTCACAGGCACCCCATTCGAACACTGAAGCTTTCTTT. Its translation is CAISQAPHSNTEAFF.

CDR3 DNA sequence: TGTGCCAGTAGTATGGGTGGTACTGGCAAAAGGGGGACCCAGTACTTC. It codes for CASSMGGTGKRGTQYF. The chain recombines TRBV19 with TRBJ2-5, with D possibly TRBD1 on 5 matching bases. The V gene lost 3 bases and the J gene lost 7 bases, with 21 bases spanning the gap. This CDR3 is built from 16 residues. Germline assignment: CDR1 LNHDA and CDR2 SQIVND (reference sequence).

CDR3 sequence: CSASRQLPTQYF. The DNA for the CDR3 is TGCAGTGCTAGTCGGCAGCTACCAACCCAGTACTTC. This rearrangement joins TRBV20-1 to TRBJ2-5; D gene uncertain. Germline-derived CDR1 and CDR2 are DFQATT and SNEGSKA (reference sequence). This CDR3 is built from 12 residues. V was clipped by 3 bases and J by 8 bases, with 13 bases between them.

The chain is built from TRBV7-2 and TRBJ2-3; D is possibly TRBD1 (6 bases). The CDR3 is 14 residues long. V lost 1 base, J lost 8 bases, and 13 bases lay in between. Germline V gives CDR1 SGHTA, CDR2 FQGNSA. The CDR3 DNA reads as TGTGCCAGCAGCTTAGTGACAGGCTCCGGTACGCAGTATTTT. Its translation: CASSLVTGSGTQYF.

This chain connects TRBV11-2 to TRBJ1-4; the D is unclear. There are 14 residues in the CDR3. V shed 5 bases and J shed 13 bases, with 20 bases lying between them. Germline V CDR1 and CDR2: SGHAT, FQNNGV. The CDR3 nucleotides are TGTGCCAGCAGCCTCGGGTTGGACGCATCGGGACTGTTTTTT. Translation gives CASSLGLDASGLFF. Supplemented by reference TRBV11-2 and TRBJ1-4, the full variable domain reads EAGVAQSPRYKIIEKRQSVAFWCNPISGHATLYWYQQILGQGPKLLIQFQNNGVVDDSQLPKDRFSAERLKGVDSTLKIQPAKLEDSAVYLCASSLGLDASGLFFGSGTQLSVL.

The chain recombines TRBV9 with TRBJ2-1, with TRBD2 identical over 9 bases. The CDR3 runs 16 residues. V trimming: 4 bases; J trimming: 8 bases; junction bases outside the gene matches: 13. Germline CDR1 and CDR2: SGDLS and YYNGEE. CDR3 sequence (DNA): TGTGCCAGCAGCCCATGGCGGGCTAGCGGGACCGATGAGCAGTTCTTC. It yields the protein CASSPWRASGTDEQFF. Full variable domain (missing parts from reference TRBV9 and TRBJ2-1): DSGVTQTPKHLITATGQRVTLRCSPRSGDLSVYWYQQSLDQGLQFLIQYYNGEERAKGNILERFSAQQFPDLHSELNLSSLELGDSALYFCASSPWRASGTDEQFFGPGTRLTVL.

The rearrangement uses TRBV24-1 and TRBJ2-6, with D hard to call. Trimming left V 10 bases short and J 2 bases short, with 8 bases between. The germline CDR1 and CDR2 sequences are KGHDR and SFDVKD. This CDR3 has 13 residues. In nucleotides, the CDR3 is TGTGCCACGGCCCGTGCTGGGGCCAACGTCCTGACTTTC. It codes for CATARAGANVLTF.

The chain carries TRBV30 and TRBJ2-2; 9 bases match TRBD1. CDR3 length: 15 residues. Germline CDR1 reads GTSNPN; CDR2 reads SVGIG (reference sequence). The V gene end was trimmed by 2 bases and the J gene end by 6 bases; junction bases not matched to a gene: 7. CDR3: CAWSFGQGLAGELFF. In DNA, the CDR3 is TGTGCCTGGAGTTTTGGACAGGGGTTGGCCGGGGAGCTGTTTTTT.

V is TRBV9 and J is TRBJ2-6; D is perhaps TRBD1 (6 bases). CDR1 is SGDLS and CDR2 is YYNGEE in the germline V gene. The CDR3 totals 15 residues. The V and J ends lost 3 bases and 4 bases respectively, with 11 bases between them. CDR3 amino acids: CASSATGQGANVLTF. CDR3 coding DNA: TGTGCCAGCAGCGCGACTGGACAGGGGGCCAACGTCCTGACTTTC.

CDR3 residues: CASTGDSPSTDTQYF. For the CDR3, the DNA is TGCGCCAGCACTGGGGACAGTCCTAGCACAGATACGCAGTATTTT. J is TRBJ2-3 and V is TRBV5-1; 7 positions agree with TRBD1. CDR3 length: 15 amino acids. J was trimmed by 0 bases and V by 6 bases; bases with no gene match: 7. Germline V gene sequence: CDR1 SGHRS, CDR2 YFSETQ.

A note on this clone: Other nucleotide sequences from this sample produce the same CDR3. The CDR3 nucleotides are TGCAGTGCTAGTTTGGCGGGGGTCCCAGATACGCAGTATTTT. Translation gives CSASLAGVPDTQYF. The genes are TRBV20-1 and TRBJ2-3; 7 bases are shared with TRBD2. V lost 3 bases, J lost 4 bases, and 7 bases stayed unmatched. The CDR3 runs to 14 residues. Germline V gene sequence: CDR1 DFQATT, CDR2 SNEGSKA (reference sequence).

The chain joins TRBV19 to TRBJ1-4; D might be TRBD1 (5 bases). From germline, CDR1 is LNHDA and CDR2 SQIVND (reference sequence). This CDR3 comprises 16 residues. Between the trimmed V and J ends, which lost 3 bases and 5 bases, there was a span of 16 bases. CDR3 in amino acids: CASSMLDRSFNEKLFF. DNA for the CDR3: TGTGCCAGTAGTATGCTTGACAGATCCTTCAATGAAAAACTGTTTTTT.

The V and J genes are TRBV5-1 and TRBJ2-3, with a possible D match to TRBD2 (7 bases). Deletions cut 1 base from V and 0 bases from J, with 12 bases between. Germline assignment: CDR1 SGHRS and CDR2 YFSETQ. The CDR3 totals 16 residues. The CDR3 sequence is CASSLMGGPSTDTQYF. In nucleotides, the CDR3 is TGCGCCAGCAGCTTGATGGGGGGGCCAAGCACAGATACGCAGTATTTT.

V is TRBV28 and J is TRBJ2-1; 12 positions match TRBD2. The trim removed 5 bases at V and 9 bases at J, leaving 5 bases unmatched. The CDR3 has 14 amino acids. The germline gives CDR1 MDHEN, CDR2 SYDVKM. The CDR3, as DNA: TGTGCCAGCAGTCAAACTAGCGGGAGGTTTGAGCAGTTCTTC. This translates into CASSQTSGRFEQFF.

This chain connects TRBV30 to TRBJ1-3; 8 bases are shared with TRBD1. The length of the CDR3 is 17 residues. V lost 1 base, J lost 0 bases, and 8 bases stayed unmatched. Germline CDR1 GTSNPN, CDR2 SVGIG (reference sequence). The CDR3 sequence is CAWSGVRTGSSGNTIYF. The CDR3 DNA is TGTGCCTGGAGTGGAGTAAGGACAGGGAGCTCTGGAAACACCATATATTTT.

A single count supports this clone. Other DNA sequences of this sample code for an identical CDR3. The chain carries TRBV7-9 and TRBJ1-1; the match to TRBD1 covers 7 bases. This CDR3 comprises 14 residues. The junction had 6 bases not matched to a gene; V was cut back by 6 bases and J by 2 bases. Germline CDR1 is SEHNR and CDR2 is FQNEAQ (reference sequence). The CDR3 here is CASSKQGLNTEAFF. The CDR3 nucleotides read TGTGCCAGCAGTAAACAGGGGTTAAACACTGAAGCTTTCTTT.

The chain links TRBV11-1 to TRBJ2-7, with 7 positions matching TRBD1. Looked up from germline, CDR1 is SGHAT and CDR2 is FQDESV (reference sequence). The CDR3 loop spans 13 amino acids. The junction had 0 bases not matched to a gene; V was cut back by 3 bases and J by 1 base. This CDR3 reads CASSLGQSYEQYF. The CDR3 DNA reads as TGTGCCAGCAGCTTGGGACAGTCCTACGAGCAGTACTTC.

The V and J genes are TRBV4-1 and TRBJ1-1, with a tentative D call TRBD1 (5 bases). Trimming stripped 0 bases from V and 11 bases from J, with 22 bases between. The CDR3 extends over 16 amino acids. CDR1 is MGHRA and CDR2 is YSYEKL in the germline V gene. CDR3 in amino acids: CASSQDGGDAFTKAFF. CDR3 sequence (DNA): TGCGCCAGCAGCCAAGATGGAGGGGACGCGTTTACTAAGGCTTTCTTT.

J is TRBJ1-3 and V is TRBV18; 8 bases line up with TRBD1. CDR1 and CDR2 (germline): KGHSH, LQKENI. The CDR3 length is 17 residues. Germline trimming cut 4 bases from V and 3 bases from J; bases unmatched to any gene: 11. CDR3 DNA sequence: TGTGCCAGCTCACACCTAGGGACAGGCGATGGTGGAAACACCATATATTTT. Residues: CASSHLGTGDGGNTIYF.

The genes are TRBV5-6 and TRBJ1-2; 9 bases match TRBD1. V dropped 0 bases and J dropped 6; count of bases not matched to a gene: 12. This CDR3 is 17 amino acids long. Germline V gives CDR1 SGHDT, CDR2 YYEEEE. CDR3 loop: CASSLAPYRGPWDGYTF. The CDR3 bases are TGTGCCAGCAGCTTGGCCCCTTACAGGGGGCCTTGGGATGGCTACACCTTC.

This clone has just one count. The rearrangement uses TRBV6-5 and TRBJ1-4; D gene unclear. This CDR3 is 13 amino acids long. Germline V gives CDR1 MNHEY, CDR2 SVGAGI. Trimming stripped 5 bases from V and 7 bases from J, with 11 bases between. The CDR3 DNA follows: TGTGCCAGCAGTACTAGCCAACGTGAAAAACTGTTTTTT. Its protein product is CASSTSQREKLFF.

The CDR3 DNA sequence: TGTGCCTGGAGTTCGCAGGGGGCTTTTAATCAGCCCCAGCATTTT. Translated: CAWSSQGAFNQPQHF. The chain joins TRBV30 to TRBJ1-5, with 8 bases lining up with TRBD1. Germline V gene lookup returns CDR1 GTSNPN and CDR2 SVGIG (reference sequence). The V segment lost 2 bases and the J segment 4 bases; nucleotides outside the gene matches: 7. The CDR3 sequence is 15 residues long.